Listed below are T cell receptor beta chains from one sample, sequenced in a study of blood T cell repertoires in COVID-19. TCRdb's copy holds only in-frame clones and misses some; the assay was immunoSEQ multiplex PCR. This sample has 100,000 or so clones, with 80% to 95% found just once. Sequencing input: peripheral blood. The source of these receptors is a woman between 50 and 59 years old in a cohort sampled during active COVID-19. Each CDR3 is given without its conserved first and last residue. Each record gives: clone size, V gene, J gene, CDR3 protein. Size tells how often a clone was seen (once, few, many) or the class of an expanded clone, and some rows leave it out.

>NA|TRBV6-6|TRBJ1-3
ASSYEGDSGNTIY
>NA|TRBV3-1/TRBV3-2|TRBJ2-5
ASSQDNGAGGEGTQY
>NA|TRBV21-1|TRBJ1-5
ASSLPGTGADNQPQH
>once|TRBV5-1|TRBJ2-5
ASSLAGGQRGETQY
>once|TRBV3-1/TRBV3-2|TRBJ1-6
ASSHAQGWSPLH
>NA|TRBV12-3/TRBV12-4|TRBJ1-1
ASRVPGQSTAF
>NA|TRBV19|TRBJ2-1
ASNGLYNEQF
>NA|TRBV6-6|TRBJ2-1
ASSPLVAGGPLGAEQF
>few|TRBV21-1|TRBJ2-7
ASIRDRGPYEQY
>NA|TRBV30|TRBJ2-7
AGTSGAISYEQY
>NA|TRBV6-5|TRBJ2-1
ASSYSPGLDYNEQF
>few|TRBV30|TRBJ2-7
AWSHRGSYEQY
>NA|TRBV12-3/TRBV12-4|TRBJ1-2
ASSLGGGYGYT
>NA|TRBV5-1|TRBJ1-6
ASSLQGLRVASPLH
>NA|TRBV7-8|TRBJ2-5
ASSRRPGVQVETQY
>NA|TRBV27|TRBJ2-1
ASKNPGLAGSGSYNEQF
>medium-sized|TRBV7-9|TRBJ2-7
ASSLVVADSYEQY
>NA|TRBV3-1/TRBV3-2|TRBJ2-7
ASSQTSGSSYEQY
>once|TRBV18|TRBJ2-3
ASSPFDIGGADTQY
>NA|TRBV30|TRBJ1-5
AWSSFPAGSNQPQH
>NA|TRBV12-3/TRBV12-4|TRBJ2-1
ASRHRHEQF
>NA|TRBV5-6|TRBJ1-4
ASSSRGTGSSSTNEKLF
>NA|TRBV27|TRBJ2-5
ASRTGGIGETQY
>NA|TRBV6-5|TRBJ2-7
ASSYSVGQGDEQY
>NA|TRBV14|TRBJ1-2
ASSQGFGGSGGWNGYT
>few|TRBV28|TRBJ2-5
ASRTAGGGEETQY
>NA|TRBV12-1|TRBJ2-1
ASILDSVTYNEQF
>NA|TRBV5-6|TRBJ2-7
ASSFQVASYEQY
>NA|TRBV6-1|TRBJ2-2
ASSDPGRAGGAGELF
>NA|TRBV19|TRBJ1-2
ASSTRGLQGLNGYT
>NA|TRBV7-8|TRBJ1-1
ASSLGVLGAEAF
>once|TRBV28|TRBJ2-3
ASKPSGSGGTDTQY
>NA|TRBV5-1|TRBJ1-2
ASSFGSPGYGYT
>NA|TRBV6-5|TRBJ2-7
ASSYFDEQY
>once|TRBV7-9|TRBJ1-5
ASSPDRGGNQPQH
>NA|TRBV18|TRBJ2-6
ASSPGGAGANVLT
>NA|TRBV29-1|TRBJ2-7
SVEDPTGQGSYEQY
>NA|TRBV20-1|TRBJ2-3
SASLIAGSPTDTQY
>NA|TRBV11-2|TRBJ2-2
ASSSRLAVNTGELF
>NA|TRBV5-6|TRBJ2-7
ASRRQFGLAYEQY
>NA|TRBV7-9|TRBJ1-1
ASSAYRVGHTEAF
>NA|TRBV29-1|TRBJ1-2
SALRAGTNYGYT
>NA|TRBV7-9|TRBJ2-5
ASSLLGTETQY
>NA|TRBV9|TRBJ2-4
ASSVARQGNIQY
>NA|TRBV27|TRBJ2-2
ASRAGAGELF
>NA|TRBV6-2/TRBV6-3|TRBJ2-1
ASSYSSPGLYNEQF
>NA|TRBV24-1|TRBJ2-3
ATSDSPGLGLGRTDTQY
>NA|TRBV20-1|TRBJ1-1
SASGQMNTEAF
>NA|TRBV5-1|TRBJ2-7
ASSSGWGGVPYEQY
>NA|TRBV12-5|TRBJ2-6
ASKHSGANVLT
>NA|TRBV15|TRBJ1-6
ATSRGADNSPLH
>NA|TRBV5-1|TRBJ2-1
ASTRDGAFNEQF
>once|TRBV7-8|TRBJ2-5
ASSSSAGTQETQY
>once|TRBV4-2|TRBJ2-3
ASSQAPLKGDTQY
>NA|TRBV5-4|TRBJ1-5
ASSEGLNQPQH